Listed here are 12 T cell receptor beta chains from one sample, sequenced in a study of blood T cell repertoires in COVID-19. The assay was immunoSEQ multiplex PCR, and TCRdb's table has in-frame clones only and misses some. The table lists approximately 45,000 clones, roughly nine tenths of them singletons. Source material: peripheral blood. These TCRs come from a man in his sixties or seventies with acute or convalescent COVID-19.

The V call is TRBV5-6, the J call TRBJ1-2, with 9 nucleotides matching TRBD1. J was trimmed by 5 bases and V by 4 bases; bases with no gene match: 6. There are 14 residues in the CDR3. From germline, CDR1 is SGHDT and CDR2 YYEEEE. CDR3 sequence (DNA): TGTGCCAGCAGCCCGCTCGGGACAGGGTATGGCTACACCTTC. This encodes CASSPLGTGYGYTF. Full variable domain (outside the CDR3, taken from reference TRBV5-6 and TRBJ1-2): DAGVTQSPTHLIKTRGQQVTLRCSPKSGHDTVSWYQQALGQGPQFIFQYYEEEERQRGNFPDRFSGHQFPNYSSELNVNALLLGDSALYLCASSPLGTGYGYTFGSGTRLTVV.

V gene TRBV9 combines with J gene TRBJ2-5, with TRBD1 matching 9 bases. J was trimmed by 4 bases and V by 4 bases; bases with no gene match: 5. The germline V gene encodes CDR1 SGDLS and CDR2 YYNGEE. The CDR3 is made up of 14 amino acids. The CDR3 DNA sequence: TGTGCCAGCAGCCCCTCGACAGGGGGAGAGACCCAGTACTTC. It codes for CASSPSTGGETQYF.

V and J are TRBV7-3 and TRBJ2-3; TRBD2 is a possible D gene (7 bases). Germline lookup yields CDR1 SGHTA and CDR2 FQGTGA. The V end was cut by 4 bases, the J end by 1 base, with 18 bases between. This CDR3 is built from 17 residues. CDR3 amino acids: CASSSHWGGEGTDTQYF. CDR3 bases: TGTGCCAGCAGCTCCCACTGGGGGGGCGAGGGCACAGATACGCAGTATTTT.

This rearrangement joins TRBV7-2 to TRBJ1-5, with D tentatively TRBD1 (6 bases). Germline-derived CDR1 and CDR2 are SGHTA and FQGNSA. The CDR3 spans 16 residues. V shed 5 bases and J shed 4 bases, with 18 bases lying between them. For the CDR3, the DNA is TGTGCCAGCAGCCCCGAGGGGGGGGTTAGGAATCAGCCCCAGCATTTT. Protein: CASSPEGGVRNQPQHF.

This sequence joins TRBV11-3 and TRBJ2-3; D possibly corresponds to TRBD2 (5 bases). The CDR3 covers 16 residues. Trimming cost V 1 base and J 6 bases, with 17 bases left between them. Germline V gene sequence: CDR1 SGHNT, CDR2 YENEEA. The CDR3 protein is CASSLGFGSSWDTQYF. Here the CDR3 DNA reads TGTGCCAGCAGCTTAGGTTTTGGGAGTTCATGGGATACGCAGTATTTT.

V is TRBV6-2 or TRBV6-3 and J is TRBJ1-5; weak D call: TRBD1 (6 bases). The CDR3 consists of 16 residues. The V end lost 4 bases, the J end lost 2 bases, and 15 bases lay between the germline ends. Germline V gives CDR1 MNHEY, CDR2 SVGEGT. Here the CDR3 DNA reads TGTGCCAGCAGTTCCCCACAGGGACGTGGCAATCAGCCCCAGCATTTT. Its protein product is CASSSPQGRGNQPQHF.

In its sample, this clone was seen once. The rearrangement joins TRBV5-5 to TRBJ1-4; TRBD1 might be the D (5 bases). The CDR3 runs 16 residues. V lost 2 bases and J 8 bases, leaving 19 bases between the germline ends. CDR1 and CDR2 from the germline V gene are SGHKS and YYEKEE (reference sequence). The CDR3 nucleotides read TGTGCCAGCAGCTTCCAACAGGAGGGAGGAAAGGAAAAACTGTTTTTT. This codes for CASSFQQEGGKEKLFF.

V usage is TRBV28 and J usage is TRBJ1-3, with 9 bases lining up with TRBD1. Trimming cost V 7 bases and J 9 bases; bases outside gene matches: 16. This CDR3 spans 16 amino acids. Germline V gene sequence: CDR1 MDHEN, CDR2 SYDVKM. This CDR3 is CASIQTWGQGFSTIYF. The CDR3 bases are TGTGCCAGCATCCAAACCTGGGGACAGGGATTTAGCACCATATATTTT. Using reference TRBV28 and TRBJ1-3 for the parts outside the CDR3, the full variable domain is DVKVTQSSRYLVKRTGEKVFLECVQDMDHENMFWYRQDPGLGLRLIYFSYDVKMKEKGDIPEGYSVSREKKERFSLILESASTNQTSMYLCASIQTWGQGFSTIYFGEGSWLTVV.

The rearrangement links TRBV30 to TRBJ2-1; 9 bases match TRBD1. Germline lookup yields CDR1 GTSNPN and CDR2 SVGIG (reference sequence). There are 16 residues in the CDR3. J lost 4 bases, V lost 3 bases, and 10 bases had no gene match. CDR3 nucleotides: TGTGCCTGGAGCCCGGCGGGGACAGGGCCGTACAATGAGCAGTTCTTC. Its translation is CAWSPAGTGPYNEQFF.

V and J are TRBV5-1 and TRBJ2-1; 9 bases map to TRBD2. This CDR3 has 15 residues. Trimming at V came to 6 bases and at J to 4 bases, leaving 8 bases not matched to a gene. The germline V gene has CDR1 SGHRS and CDR2 YFSETQ. CDR3 region: CASTLLAGSYNEQFF. In DNA, the CDR3 is TGCGCCAGCACTCTTCTAGCGGGGAGTTACAATGAGCAGTTCTTC.

V gene TRBV6-1 combines with J gene TRBJ1-2; D gene uncertain. The CDR3 spans 14 residues. Germline V gene data show CDR1 as MNHNS and CDR2 as SASEGT. V lost 0 bases to trimming and J lost 10 bases, with 15 bases between them. The chain's CDR3 is CASSEALLRDAYTF. Written as DNA, the CDR3 is TGTGCCAGCAGTGAAGCGCTTCTTCGGGATGCCTACACCTTC.

The chain recombines TRBV6-5 with TRBJ1-4, with a possible D match to TRBD1 (6 bases). The CDR3 covers 15 residues. Trimming took 6 bases from V and 7 from J, leaving 18 bases between them. CDR1 and CDR2 (germline): MNHEY, SVGAGI. DNA for the CDR3: TGTGCCAGCAGGGGAGGGGGACTAGGAGGTGAAAAACTGTTTTTT. As protein: CASRGGGLGGEKLFF.